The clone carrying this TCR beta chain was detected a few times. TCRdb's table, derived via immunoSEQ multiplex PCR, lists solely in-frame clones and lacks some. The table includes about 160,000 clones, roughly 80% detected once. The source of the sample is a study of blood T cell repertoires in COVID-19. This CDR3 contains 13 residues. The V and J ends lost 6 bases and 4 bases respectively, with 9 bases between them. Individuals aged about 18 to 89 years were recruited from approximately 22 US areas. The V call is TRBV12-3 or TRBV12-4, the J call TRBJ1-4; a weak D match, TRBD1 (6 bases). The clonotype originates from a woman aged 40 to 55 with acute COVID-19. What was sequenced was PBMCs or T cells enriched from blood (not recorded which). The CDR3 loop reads CASRDSYNEKLFF. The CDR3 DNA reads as TGTGCCAGCAGGGACAGTTATAATGAAAAACTGTTTTTT.